This T cell receptor (beta chain) emerged from a study of blood T cell repertoires in COVID-19. Study overall: Researchers got acute and convalescent COVID-19 samples from the United States, Italy and Spain. T cells, B-cell-depleted T cells, or PBMCs provided the cDNA or gDNA that served as material.

This clone was observed a few times. V was clipped by 6 bases and J by 3 bases, with 17 bases between them. The CDR3 length is 15 residues. The germline V gene encodes CDR1 ENHRY and CDR2 SYGVKD. As originally analysed: Estimated nucleated cell counts came from reference gene primer amplification. Profiling relied on immunoSEQ multiplex PCR, and the TCRdb table lists in-frame clones only, not all of them. V, J and clone size are taken as reported in that table, and D and trimming were inferred from the DNA itself. In the table there are 200,000 to 250,000 clones, roughly 90% of which are singletons. In Seattle, patients joined the study during active infection and were tracked longitudinally.

V usage is TRBV10-3 and J usage is TRBJ1-1; the D gene is possibly TRBD1 (6 bases). Sequencing input: peripheral blood. The clonotype originates from a man aged 55 to 69 with COVID-19, enrolled during active disease. This CDR3 is CAISDPIRGHTEAFF. As DNA, the CDR3 is TGTGCCATCAGCGATCCGATCAGGGGACACACTGAAGCTTTCTTT.